Detailed here is one TCR beta chain. The record originates from a study of T cell changes during pregnancy in multiple sclerosis. Here immunoSEQ multiplex PCR was the method, and the copy in TCRdb shows in-frame clones only, minus some. The profile shows 100,000 or so clones, approximately 95% of them singletons. The germline gives CDR1 MGHDK, CDR2 SYGVNS. Trimming pared 3 bases from V and 0 bases from J, leaving 12 bases between. The CDR3 length is 16 residues. The chain carries TRBV25-1 and TRBJ1-3; D is undetermined. The sample in question was peripheral blood, obtained after pregnancy. This TCR came from a female donor in good health, enrolled as a control in a pregnancy study. The CDR3 spells CASSDPVERSGNTIYF. The CDR3 DNA reads TGTGCCAGCAGTGACCCCGTGGAGCGCTCTGGAAACACCATATATTTT.